This T cell receptor beta chain stems from a study of blood T cell repertoires in COVID-19. Across the study: Acute and convalescent COVID-19 samples came from the United States, Italy and Spain.

Per germline, CDR1 MNHEY and CDR2 SVGAGI. This CDR3 contains 15 residues. V dropped 4 bases and J dropped 0 bases, with 10 bases sitting between them. This clone appeared once. Cohorts were based on clinical histories the participants reported. Two consecutive negative NP/OP PCR tests, clearance, or resolved symptoms defined Cohort 3 recovery. In the authors' methods: From reference gene primer amplification, estimates of nucleated cell counts were derived. Using immunoSEQ multiplex PCR, the repertoire was profiled, and TCRdb retains in-frame clones only, with some absent. V, J and clone size are taken as reported in that table, and D and trimming were inferred from the DNA itself. The repertoire holds under 200,000 clones, over 75% seen once, with approximately 11% in the top ten.

The receptor's source is a man aged 50 to 60 who had recovered from COVID-19. The rearrangement joins TRBV6-5 to TRBJ1-5, with D hard to call. What was sequenced was PBMCs or T cells enriched from blood (not recorded which). CDR3 nucleotides: TGTGCCAGCAGTTTGGAGGCAGTTAGCAATCAGCCCCAGCATTTT. Residues: CASSLEAVSNQPQHF.